Each of the 21 T cell receptor beta chains below was sequenced from the same sample in a study of blood T cell repertoires in COVID-19. Profiled with immunoSEQ multiplex PCR; TCRdb holds only in-frame clones, not every one. Altogether some 160,000 clones are present, roughly 88% being singletons, with the ten largest covering about 2%. Sequences were obtained from peripheral blood. Receptor source: a man aged 18 to 29 with acute or convalescent COVID-19.

The gene calls are TRBV27 and TRBJ1-4; 7 positions agree with TRBD1. The length of the CDR3 is 15 residues. J lost 3 bases, V lost 2 bases, and 3 bases had no gene match. CDR1 and CDR2 from the germline V gene are MNHEY and SMNVEV (reference sequence). CDR3 nucleotide sequence: TGTGCCAGCAGTTTAAGGGACAGCTCTAATGAAAAACTGTTTTTT. Translated, it gives CASSLRDSSNEKLFF.

This chain connects TRBV3-1 (or the pseudogene TRBV3-2) to TRBJ2-1, with 7 nucleotides matching TRBD2. The V gene end was trimmed by 5 bases and the J gene end by 3 bases; junction bases not matched to a gene: 7. There are 15 residues in the CDR3. Germline-derived CDR1 and CDR2 are LGHDT and YNNKEL (reference sequence). CDR3 sequence reads: CASSKGGTIYNEQFF. CDR3 nucleotides: TGTGCCAGCAGCAAGGGAGGGACCATCTACAATGAGCAGTTCTTC.

The rearrangement uses TRBV27 and TRBJ1-4, with D possibly matching TRBD1 (5 bases). This CDR3 region has 14 residues. From germline, CDR1 is MNHEY and CDR2 SMNVEV (reference sequence). The V and J ends lost 5 bases and 8 bases respectively, with 15 bases between them. CDR3 region: CASSTPTVPEKLFF. The CDR3 DNA sequence: TGTGCCAGCAGTACCCCGACAGTTCCCGAAAAACTGTTTTTT.

This chain connects TRBV10-3 to TRBJ1-4; D gene uncertain. V was shortened by 3 bases and J by 0 bases, with 11 bases between the two germline ends. Germline V CDR1 and CDR2: ENHRY, SYGVKD. CDR3 length equals 16 residues. CDR3 amino acids: CAISERQTATNEKLFF. CDR3 nucleotides: TGTGCCATCAGTGAACGGCAGACTGCAACTAATGAAAAACTGTTTTTT.

The chain joins TRBV5-5 to TRBJ2-6; perhaps TRBD1 as D (5 bases). This CDR3 is built from 17 residues. V was trimmed by 0 bases and J by 0 bases, leaving 10 bases between them. Germline CDR1 is SGHKS and CDR2 is YYEKEE (reference sequence). The CDR3, as DNA: TGTGCCAGCAGCTTGGAATTCAGGGCCTCTGGGGCCAACGTCCTGACTTTC. It specifies CASSLEFRASGANVLTF. Full variable domain (outside the CDR3, taken from reference TRBV5-5 and TRBJ2-6): DAGVTQSPTHLIKTRGQQVTLRCSPISGHKSVSWYQQVLGQGPQFIFQYYEKEERGRGNFPDRFSARQFPNYSSELNVNALLLGDSALYLCASSLEFRASGANVLTFGAGSRLTVL.

The CDR3 region has the DNA TGCGCCAGCAGCTTGTCAGGGGGCCCCGGCAATGAGCAGTTCTTC. Its protein product is CASSLSGGPGNEQFF. The J gene is TRBJ2-1, the V gene TRBV5-1, with TRBD1 matching 8 bases. Looked up from germline, CDR1 is SGHRS and CDR2 is YFSETQ. V shed 1 base and J 6 bases; nucleotides not matched to a gene: 6. This CDR3 contains 15 residues.

The chain employs TRBV11-2 and TRBJ1-1, with D perhaps TRBD1 (6 bases). This CDR3 is built from 14 residues. Trimming removed 3 bases from V and 0 bases from J, with 8 bases in between. Germline CDR1 reads SGHAT; CDR2 reads FQNNGV. CDR3 nucleotides: TGTGCCAGCAGCTTGACAGGATTGAACACTGAAGCTTTCTTT. Its translation: CASSLTGLNTEAFF.

The chain has TRBV24-1 and TRBJ2-1; TRBD1 aligns across 8 bases. V lost 4 bases to trimming and J lost 5 bases; unmatched junction nucleotides: 9. The CDR3 length is 16 residues. Germline CDR1 and CDR2: KGHDR and SFDVKD. Written as DNA, the CDR3 is TGTGCCACCAGTGACCCCGGGACAGGTCGTGACAATGAGCAGTTCTTC. Its translation is CATSDPGTGRDNEQFF.

The chain joins TRBV5-1 to TRBJ2-7; TRBD2 agrees at 8 bases. Germline V CDR1 and CDR2: SGHRS, YFSETQ. This CDR3 contains 14 residues. V was clipped by 3 bases and J by 2 bases; unmatched bases: 4. CDR3 residues: CASSSELAAYEQYF. The CDR3 DNA is TGCGCCAGCAGCTCCGAACTAGCGGCCTACGAGCAGTACTTC.

This clone was observed once. The rearrangement links TRBV19 to TRBJ1-1, with 8 positions matching TRBD1. Per germline, CDR1 LNHDA and CDR2 SQIVND (reference sequence). The J segment lost 6 bases and the V segment lost 5 bases, leaving 8 bases of the junction unmatched. The CDR3 is made up of 14 amino acids. CDR3 sequence reads: CASSLTAQGAEAFF. CDR3 coding DNA: TGTGCCAGTAGTCTAACGGCACAGGGGGCTGAAGCTTTCTTT.

The V gene is TRBV3-1 (or the pseudogene TRBV3-2), the J gene TRBJ1-4; 7 nucleotides agree with TRBD1. Germline V gives CDR1 LGHDT, CDR2 YNNKEL (reference sequence). V was pared by 4 bases and J by 4 bases, with 3 bases of the junction left unmatched. CDR3 length: 14 amino acids. The CDR3 here is CASSPGTVNEKLFF. The CDR3 DNA is TGTGCCAGCAGCCCCGGGACAGTTAATGAAAAACTGTTTTTT.

The chain uses TRBV6-5 and TRBJ2-7; tentatively, D is TRBD1 (7 bases). CDR1 MNHEY and CDR2 SVGAGI come from the germline V gene. The V end was cut by 8 bases, the J end by 6 bases, with 17 bases between. The CDR3 extends over 13 amino acids. The CDR3 DNA reads TGTGCCAGCCGGCGGGACAGCCCCTTCGAGCAGTACTTC. Residues: CASRRDSPFEQYF.

The J gene is TRBJ1-4, the V gene TRBV6-5; unclear D gene. V lost 0 bases and J lost 6, with 5 bases in between. The CDR3 runs to 13 residues. The germline V gene has CDR1 MNHEY and CDR2 SVGAGI. The CDR3 here is CASSYSVDEKLFF. The DNA for the CDR3 is TGTGCCAGCAGTTACTCTGTCGATGAAAAACTGTTTTTT.

The chain has TRBV5-6 and TRBJ2-7, with TRBD1 identical over 11 bases. The trim removed 5 bases at V and 5 bases at J, leaving 9 bases unmatched. This CDR3 is built from 15 residues. Germline V gene lookup returns CDR1 SGHDT and CDR2 YYEEEE. The DNA for the CDR3 is TGTGCCAGCAGGTGGACAGGGGGCGCGATCGACGAGCAGTACTTC. Its translation is CASRWTGGAIDEQYF. The whole variable domain, filled in from reference TRBV5-6 and TRBJ2-7, reads DAGVTQSPTHLIKTRGQQVTLRCSPKSGHDTVSWYQQALGQGPQFIFQYYEEEERQRGNFPDRFSGHQFPNYSSELNVNALLLGDSALYLCASRWTGGAIDEQYFGPGTRLTVT.

The rearrangement joins TRBV5-1 to TRBJ1-1; D is possibly TRBD1 (6 bases). Germline loops: CDR1 SGHRS, CDR2 YFSETQ. The CDR3 spans 15 residues. V shed 1 base and J shed 0 bases, with 10 bases lying between them. CDR3 in DNA: TGCGCCAGCAGCTTGAGTTGGACAGTGAACACTGAAGCTTTCTTT. This translates into CASSLSWTVNTEAFF.

The chain is built from TRBV12-3 or TRBV12-4 and TRBJ1-1; D is unclear. The V end was cut by 5 bases, the J end by 0 bases, with 7 bases between. This CDR3 is built from 13 residues. The CDR3 sequence is CASSANLNTEAFF. The CDR3 bases are TGTGCCAGCAGTGCGAACTTGAACACTGAAGCTTTCTTT.

The CDR3 here is CAWRIPDRPNTEAFF. The CDR3 DNA reads as TGTGCCTGGAGAATTCCGGACAGGCCGAACACTGAAGCTTTCTTT. The rearrangement joins TRBV30 to TRBJ1-1; 7 bases agree with TRBD1. Germline CDR1 is GTSNPN and CDR2 is SVGIG (reference sequence). The CDR3 totals 15 residues. The V segment lost 3 bases and the J segment 1 base; nucleotides outside the gene matches: 8. The whole variable domain, remainder taken from reference TRBV30 and TRBJ1-1, is SQTIHQWPATLVQPVGSPLSLECTVEGTSNPNLYWYRQAAGRGLQLLFYSVGIGQISSEVPQNLSASRPQDRQFILSSKKLLLSDSGFYLCAWRIPDRPNTEAFFGQGTRLTVV.

The gene calls are TRBV5-1 and TRBJ1-1, with 8 bases identical to TRBD1. Unmatched junction bases numbered 8, after V lost 7 bases and J lost 3 bases. Germline V gene sequence: CDR1 SGHRS, CDR2 YFSETQ. The CDR3 consists of 14 residues. CDR3 in amino acids: CASLKDRADTEAFF. The DNA of the CDR3 is TGCGCCAGCCTGAAGGACAGGGCAGACACTGAAGCTTTCTTT.

The rearrangement uses TRBV24-1 and TRBJ2-1, with D tentatively TRBD1 (5 bases). CDR3 length: 16 residues. Germline CDR1 reads KGHDR; CDR2 reads SFDVKD. The ends were cut back, 2 bases at V and 8 bases at J, with 18 bases in the middle. Written as DNA, the CDR3 is TGTGCCACCAGTGATTACGGCGGCTCAGGGTATGATGAGCAGTTCTTC. Translating it yields CATSDYGGSGYDEQFF.

CDR3 DNA sequence: TGTGCCAGCAGCGAGGGCCCTCGGGTAGCGGGAGGGCCGGGGAGCTCCTACGAGCAGTACTTC. Protein sequence: CASSEGPRVAGGPGSSYEQYF. The rearrangement links TRBV9 to TRBJ2-7, with 11 bases identical to TRBD2. CDR1 and CDR2 from the germline V gene are SGDLS and YYNGEE. With V trimmed by 3 bases and J by 0 bases, 20 bases remained unmatched. The CDR3 has 21 amino acids.

This sequence joins TRBV10-3 and TRBJ1-2; the match to TRBD1 covers 7 bases. Germline trimming cut 10 bases from V and 6 bases from J; bases unmatched to any gene: 11. The CDR3 length is 13 residues. CDR1 and CDR2 (germline): ENHRY, SYGVKD. CDR3 region: CATGRDDRDGYTF. The CDR3 DNA follows: TGTGCCACCGGACGAGATGACAGGGATGGCTACACCTTC.